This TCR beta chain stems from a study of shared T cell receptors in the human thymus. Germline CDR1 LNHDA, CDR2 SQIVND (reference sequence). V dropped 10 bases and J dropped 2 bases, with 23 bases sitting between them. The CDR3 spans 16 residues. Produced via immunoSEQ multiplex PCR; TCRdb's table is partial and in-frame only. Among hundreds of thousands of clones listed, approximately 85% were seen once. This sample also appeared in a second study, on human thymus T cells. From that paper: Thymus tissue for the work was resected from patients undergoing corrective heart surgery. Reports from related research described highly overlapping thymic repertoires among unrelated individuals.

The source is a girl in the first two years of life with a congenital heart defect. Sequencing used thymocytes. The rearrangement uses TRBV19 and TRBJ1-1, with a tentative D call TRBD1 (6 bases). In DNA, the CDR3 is TGTGCCACCTTAAGTAAGGACAGACATATAAACACTGAAGCTTTCTTT. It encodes CATLSKDRHINTEAFF.